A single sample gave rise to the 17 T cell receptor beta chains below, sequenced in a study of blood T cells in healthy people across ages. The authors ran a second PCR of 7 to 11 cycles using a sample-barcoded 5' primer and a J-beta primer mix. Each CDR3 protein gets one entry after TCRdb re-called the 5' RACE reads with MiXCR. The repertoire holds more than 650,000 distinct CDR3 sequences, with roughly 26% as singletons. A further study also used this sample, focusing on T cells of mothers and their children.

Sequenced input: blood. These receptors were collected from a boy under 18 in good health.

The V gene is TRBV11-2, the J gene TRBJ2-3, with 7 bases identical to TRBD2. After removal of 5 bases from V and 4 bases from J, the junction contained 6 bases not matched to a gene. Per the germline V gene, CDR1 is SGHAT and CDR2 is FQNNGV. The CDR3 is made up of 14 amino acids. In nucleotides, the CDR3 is TGTGCCAGCAGCCCCCGGGGGGTGGCAGATACGCAGTATTTT. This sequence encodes CASSPRGVADTQYF.

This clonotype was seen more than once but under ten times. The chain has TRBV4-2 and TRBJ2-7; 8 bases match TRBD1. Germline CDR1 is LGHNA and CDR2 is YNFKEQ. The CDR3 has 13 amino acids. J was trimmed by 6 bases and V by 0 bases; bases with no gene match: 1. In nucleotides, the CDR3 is TGTGCCAGCAGCCAAGACAGGGGGCGCGAGCAGTACTTC. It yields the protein CASSQDRGREQYF.

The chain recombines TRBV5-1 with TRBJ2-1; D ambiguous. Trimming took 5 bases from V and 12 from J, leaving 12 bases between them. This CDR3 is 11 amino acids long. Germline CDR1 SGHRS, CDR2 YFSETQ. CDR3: CASRAGPLQFF. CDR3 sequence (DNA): TGCGCCAGCAGGGCCGGACCCCTGCAGTTCTTC.

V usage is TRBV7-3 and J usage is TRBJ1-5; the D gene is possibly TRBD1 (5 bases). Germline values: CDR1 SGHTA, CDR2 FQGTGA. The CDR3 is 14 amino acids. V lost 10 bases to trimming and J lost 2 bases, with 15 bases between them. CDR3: CANRHGHRNQPQHF. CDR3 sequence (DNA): TGTGCCAACCGCCACGGACACCGCAATCAGCCCCAGCATTTT.

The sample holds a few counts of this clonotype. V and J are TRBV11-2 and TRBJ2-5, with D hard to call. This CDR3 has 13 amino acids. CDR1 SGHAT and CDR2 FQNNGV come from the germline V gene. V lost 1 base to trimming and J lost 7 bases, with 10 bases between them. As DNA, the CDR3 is TGTGCCAGCAGCTTAGTTGGCGGCGGGACCCAGTACTTC. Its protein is CASSLVGGGTQYF.

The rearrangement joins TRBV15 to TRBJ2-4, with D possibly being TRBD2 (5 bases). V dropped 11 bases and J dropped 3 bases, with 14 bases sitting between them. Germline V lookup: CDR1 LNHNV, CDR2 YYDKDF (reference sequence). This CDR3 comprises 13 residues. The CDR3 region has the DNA TGTGCCGTCGGGGTATCGGGCAAAAACATTCAGTACTTC. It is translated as CAVGVSGKNIQYF.

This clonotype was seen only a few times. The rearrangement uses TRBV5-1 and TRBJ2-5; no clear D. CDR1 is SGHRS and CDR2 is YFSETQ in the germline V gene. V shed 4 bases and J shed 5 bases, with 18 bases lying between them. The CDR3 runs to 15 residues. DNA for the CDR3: TGCGCCAGCAGCCACTGGTGGACCGAGGAGGAGACCCAGTACTTC. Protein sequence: CASSHWWTEEETQYF.

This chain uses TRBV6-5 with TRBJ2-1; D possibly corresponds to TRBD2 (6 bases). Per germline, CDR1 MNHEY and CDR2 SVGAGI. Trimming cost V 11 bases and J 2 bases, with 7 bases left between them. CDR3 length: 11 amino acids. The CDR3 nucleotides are TGTGCCTCGGGGGCCTACAATGAGCAGTTCTTC. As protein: CASGAYNEQFF.

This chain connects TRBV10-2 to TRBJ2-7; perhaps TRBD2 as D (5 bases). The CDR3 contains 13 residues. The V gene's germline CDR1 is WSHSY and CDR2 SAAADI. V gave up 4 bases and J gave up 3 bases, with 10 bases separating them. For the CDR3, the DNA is TGCGCCAGCAGTGTTAATAGCGACTACGAGCAGTACTTC. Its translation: CASSVNSDYEQYF.

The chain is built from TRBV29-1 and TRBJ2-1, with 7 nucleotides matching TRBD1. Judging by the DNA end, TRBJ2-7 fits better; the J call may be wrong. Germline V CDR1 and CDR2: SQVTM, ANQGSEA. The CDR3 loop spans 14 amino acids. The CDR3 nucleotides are TGCAGCGTTACAAACCCGGGACAGACCTACGAGCAGTACTTC. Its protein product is CSVTNPGQTYEQYF.

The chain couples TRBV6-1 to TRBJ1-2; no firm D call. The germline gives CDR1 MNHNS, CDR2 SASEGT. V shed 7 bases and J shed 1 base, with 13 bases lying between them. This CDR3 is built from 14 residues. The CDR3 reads CASTPGDYNYGYTF. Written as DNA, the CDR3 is TGTGCCAGCACCCCCGGGGATTATAACTATGGCTACACCTTC.

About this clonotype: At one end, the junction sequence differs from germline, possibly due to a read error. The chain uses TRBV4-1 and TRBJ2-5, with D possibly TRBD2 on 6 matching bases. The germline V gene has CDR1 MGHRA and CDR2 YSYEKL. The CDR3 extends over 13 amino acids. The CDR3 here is CASSQERRETQSF. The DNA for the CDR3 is TGCGCCAGCAGCCAAGAAAGACGGGAGACCCAGTCCTTC.

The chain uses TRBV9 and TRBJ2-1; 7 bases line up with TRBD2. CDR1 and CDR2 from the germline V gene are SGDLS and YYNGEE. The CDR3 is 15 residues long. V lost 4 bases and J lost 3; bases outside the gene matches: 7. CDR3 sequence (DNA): TGTGCCAGCAGCCCCGGGCGGGAGTTCTACAATGAGCAGTTCTTC. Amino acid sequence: CASSPGREFYNEQFF.

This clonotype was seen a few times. The chain's CDR3 is CASSPRELYEQYF. In DNA form, the CDR3 reads TGCGCCAGCAGCCCCCGGGAGCTATACGAGCAGTACTTC. This chain links TRBV4-1 with TRBJ2-1; the D gene is possibly TRBD2 (6 bases). The DNA end is a closer match to TRBJ2-7, so the J assignment may be wrong. This CDR3 spans 13 amino acids. Germline CDR1 reads MGHRA; CDR2 reads YSYEKL.

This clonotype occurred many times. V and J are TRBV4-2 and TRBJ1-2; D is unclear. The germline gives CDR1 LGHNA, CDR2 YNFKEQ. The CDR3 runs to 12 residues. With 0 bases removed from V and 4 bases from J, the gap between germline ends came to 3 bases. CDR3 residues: CASSQEGYGYTF. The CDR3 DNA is TGTGCCAGCAGCCAAGAGGGCTATGGCTACACCTTC.

CDR3 bases: TGTGCCAGCAGCTGGGACGCCGGCACAGATACGCAGTATTTT. Translation gives CASSWDAGTDTQYF. This chain uses TRBV6-5 with TRBJ2-3, with D perhaps TRBD1 or TRBD2 (5 bases each). The V gene's germline CDR1 is MNHEY and CDR2 SVGAGI. The CDR3 is made up of 14 amino acids. The germline V and J ends were trimmed by 6 bases and 1 base, with 11 bases remaining between them.

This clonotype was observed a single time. DNA for the CDR3: TGTGCCAGCAGCCCCAGGGGGGAGGATGAGCAGTTCTTC. The encoded protein is CASSPRGEDEQFF. The gene calls are TRBV7-9 and TRBJ2-1; weak D call: TRBD1 (7 bases). Per germline, CDR1 SEHNR and CDR2 FQNEAQ (reference sequence). The CDR3 contains 13 residues. V was trimmed by 5 bases and J by 8 bases, leaving 13 bases between them.